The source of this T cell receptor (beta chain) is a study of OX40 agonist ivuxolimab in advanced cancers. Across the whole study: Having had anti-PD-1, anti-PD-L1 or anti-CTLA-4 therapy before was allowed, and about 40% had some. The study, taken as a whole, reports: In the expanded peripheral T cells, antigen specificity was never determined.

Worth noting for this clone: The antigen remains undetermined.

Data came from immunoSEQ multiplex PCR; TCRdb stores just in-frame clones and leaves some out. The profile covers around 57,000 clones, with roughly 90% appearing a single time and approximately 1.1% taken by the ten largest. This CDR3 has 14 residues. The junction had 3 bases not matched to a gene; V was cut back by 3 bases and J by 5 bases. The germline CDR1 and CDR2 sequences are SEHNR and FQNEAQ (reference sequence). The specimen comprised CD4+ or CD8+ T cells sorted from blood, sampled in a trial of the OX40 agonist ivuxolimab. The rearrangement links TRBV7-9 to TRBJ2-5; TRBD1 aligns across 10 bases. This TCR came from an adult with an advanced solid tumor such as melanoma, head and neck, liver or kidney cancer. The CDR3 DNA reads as TGTGCCAGCAGCTTGGACAGGGGGTCGGAGACCCAGTACTTC. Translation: CASSLDRGSETQYF.